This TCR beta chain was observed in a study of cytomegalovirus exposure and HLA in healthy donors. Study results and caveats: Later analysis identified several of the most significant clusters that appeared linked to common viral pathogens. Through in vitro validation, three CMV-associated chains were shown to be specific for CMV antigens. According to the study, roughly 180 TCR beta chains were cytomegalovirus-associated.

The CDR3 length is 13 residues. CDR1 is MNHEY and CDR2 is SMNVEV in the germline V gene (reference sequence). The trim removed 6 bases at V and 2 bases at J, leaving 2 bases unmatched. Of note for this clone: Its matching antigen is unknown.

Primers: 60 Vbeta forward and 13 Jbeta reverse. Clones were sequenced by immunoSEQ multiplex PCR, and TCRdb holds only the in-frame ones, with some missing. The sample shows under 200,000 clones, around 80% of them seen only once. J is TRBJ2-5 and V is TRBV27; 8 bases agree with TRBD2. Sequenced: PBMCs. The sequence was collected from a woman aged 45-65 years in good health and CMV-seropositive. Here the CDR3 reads CASRLAGQETQYF. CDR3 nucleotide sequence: TGTGCCAGCAGGCTAGCGGGTCAAGAGACCCAGTACTTC.